These 29 T cell receptor beta chains came from one sample sequenced in a study of CD4 T cells in relation to SARS-CoV-2 and coronaviruses. Profiled with immunoSEQ multiplex PCR; TCRdb holds only in-frame clones, not every one. The table lists under 45,000 clones, about four fifths of them singletons. Which antigens these TCRs recognize remains unknown. The specimen was naive CD4+ T cells from PBMCs, cultured in vitro. The sample's subset: naive CD4+ T cells isolated by negative enrichment. These receptor sequences come from an adult with COVID-19.

The chain has TRBV28 and TRBJ2-2, with D tentatively TRBD2 (5 bases). The germline CDR1 and CDR2 sequences are MDHEN and SYDVKM. The V gene lost 6 bases and the J gene lost 7 bases, with 12 bases spanning the gap. The CDR3 has 13 residues. CDR3 nucleotide sequence: TGTGCCAGCAGGGGAGCGGTCGGCGGGGAGCTGTTTTTT. Residues: CASRGAVGGELFF.

This sequence joins TRBV29-1 and TRBJ2-1; D unresolved. Germline V gives CDR1 SQVTM, CDR2 ANQGSEA. V lost 4 bases, J lost 0 bases, and 7 bases lay in between. This CDR3 region has 13 residues. CDR3 bases: TGCAGCGTTGTTGCAGTCTCCTACAATGAGCAGTTCTTC. Translating gives CSVVAVSYNEQFF.

This chain links TRBV6-4 with TRBJ2-3; D is possibly TRBD1 or TRBD2 (5 bases each). Germline V gene lookup returns CDR1 MRHNA and CDR2 SNTAGT. This CDR3 contains 14 residues. With 2 bases removed from V and 1 base from J, the gap between germline ends came to 7 bases. The CDR3 is CASSDRDGTDTQYF. In DNA form, the CDR3 reads TGTGCCAGCAGTGACCGGGACGGCACAGATACGCAGTATTTT.

The genes are TRBV20-1 and TRBJ2-7; either TRBD1 or TRBD2 may fit D (5 bases each). The CDR3 runs to 11 residues. V dropped 5 bases and J dropped 4 bases, with 9 bases sitting between them. In germline, CDR1 is DFQATT, CDR2 SNEGSKA (reference sequence). The CDR3 DNA reads TGCAGTGCTGGGACCGGATACGAGCAGTACTTC. Encoded protein: CSAGTGYEQYF.

The chain links TRBV12-5 to TRBJ1-5; 7 positions agree with TRBD1. Germline CDR1 and CDR2: LGHNT and FRNRAP. V shed 6 bases and J 0 bases; nucleotides not matched to a gene: 17. The CDR3 covers 19 residues. DNA of the CDR3: TGTGCTAGTGGCCCTCTATCGGGACAGATAAATTATAGCAATCAGCCCCAGCATTTT. Protein: CASGPLSGQINYSNQPQHF.

This clone appeared a few times. The chain combines TRBV7-2 with TRBJ1-2; TRBD1 might be the D (6 bases). This CDR3 comprises 13 residues. CDR1 and CDR2 (germline): SGHTA, FQGNSA. The ends were cut back, 4 bases at V and 9 bases at J, with 15 bases in the middle. The CDR3 nucleotides read TGTGCCAGCAGCTCAAACAGGGCCCCTCGCTACACCTTC. As protein: CASSSNRAPRYTF.

CDR3 protein: CASSGDGEHSPLHF. In nucleotides, the CDR3 is TGTGCCAGCAGTGGGGACGGGGAGCATTCACCCCTCCACTTT. The chain combines TRBV2 with TRBJ1-6; a possible D gene is TRBD1 (5 bases). Germline V CDR1 and CDR2: SNHLY, FYNNEI. V was trimmed by 4 bases and J by 8 bases, leaving 12 bases between them. This CDR3 is 14 amino acids long.

This clone was observed a few times. V gene TRBV6-4 combines with J gene TRBJ1-6, with 9 bases fitting TRBD1. Germline CDR1 is MRHNA and CDR2 is SNTAGT. Trimming removed 6 bases from V and 5 bases from J; junction bases left unmatched: 2. This CDR3 has 14 residues. The CDR3 protein is CASRGQGNNSPLHF. In DNA, the CDR3 is TGTGCCAGCAGGGGACAGGGTAATAATTCACCCCTCCACTTT.

This sequence joins TRBV7-8 and TRBJ1-6; D is undetermined. Trimming shortened V by 0 bases and J by 7 bases, and 7 bases separated the two germline ends. Germline V gene data show CDR1 as SGHVS and CDR2 as FQNEAQ. This CDR3 spans 14 amino acids. As DNA, the CDR3 is TGTGCCAGCAGCTTAGCGCTAAGGAATTCACCCCTCCACTTT. Its protein product is CASSLALRNSPLHF. Supplemented by reference TRBV7-8 and TRBJ1-6, the full variable domain reads GAGVSQSPRYKVAKRGQDVALRCDPISGHVSLFWYQQALGQGPEFLTYFQNEAQLDKSGLPSDRFFAERPEGSVSTLKIQRTQQEDSAVYLCASSLALRNSPLHFGNGTRLTVT.

This clone was counted once. This CDR3 reads CASSLGGTYYNEQFF. The CDR3 DNA sequence: TGTGCCAGCAGCTTAGGGGGGACTTATTACAATGAGCAGTTCTTC. The chain recombines TRBV11-2 with TRBJ2-1, with a weak D call TRBD2 (6 bases). The V end was cut by 1 base, the J end by 4 bases, with 11 bases between. The germline V gene has CDR1 SGHAT and CDR2 FQNNGV. This CDR3 has 15 residues.

The chain combines TRBV5-6 with TRBJ2-2; D is perhaps TRBD1 (5 bases). The CDR3 is 15 amino acids. Trimming removed 7 bases from V and 5 bases from J, with 18 bases in between. In germline, CDR1 is SGHDT, CDR2 YYEEEE. The CDR3 DNA is TGTGCCAGCCGATTCCGACAGCCTCGGACCGGGGAGCTGTTTTTT. Translated, it gives CASRFRQPRTGELFF.

The J gene is TRBJ2-5, the V gene TRBV9; D remains unclear. The CDR3 contains 13 residues. Germline values: CDR1 SGDLS, CDR2 YYNGEE. Trimming left V 0 bases short and J 5 bases short, with 8 bases between. CDR3 bases: TGTGCCAGCAGCGTAGCCCCTAGGGAGACCCAGTACTTC. Translating it yields CASSVAPRETQYF.

The rearrangement links TRBV30 to TRBJ2-3; 9 positions agree with TRBD2. The CDR3 is 16 amino acids. With 2 bases clipped from V and 2 bases from J, the junction kept 8 bases outside the gene matches. The germline CDR1 and CDR2 sequences are GTSNPN and SVGIG (reference sequence). The CDR3 sequence is CAWSSWTSDLTDTQYF. In DNA, the CDR3 is TGTGCCTGGAGTAGCTGGACTAGCGACCTCACAGATACGCAGTATTTT.

The chain's CDR3 is CASSPRQGLYEQYF. CDR3 in DNA: TGTGCCAGCAGCCCCCGACAGGGACTTTACGAGCAGTACTTC. V usage is TRBV5-8 and J usage is TRBJ2-7; D is possibly TRBD1 (7 bases). Germline-derived CDR1 and CDR2 are SGHTS and YDEGEE. The CDR3 totals 14 residues. The V end was cut by 4 bases, the J end by 4 bases, with 15 bases between.

The chain joins TRBV9 to TRBJ1-1, with D possibly TRBD1 on 6 matching bases. Germline CDR1 and CDR2: SGDLS and YYNGEE. V gave up 5 bases and J gave up 6 bases, with 14 bases separating them. The CDR3 spans 13 residues. The chain's CDR3 is CASSFSGESEAFF. CDR3 in DNA: TGTGCCAGCAGTTTTTCAGGGGAGTCTGAAGCTTTCTTT.

The gene calls are TRBV7-9 and TRBJ1-2; 7 nucleotides line up with TRBD1. The germline gives CDR1 SEHNR, CDR2 FQNEAQ (reference sequence). The CDR3 runs to 16 residues. V dropped 5 bases and J dropped 2; count of bases not matched to a gene: 11. In nucleotides, the CDR3 is TGTGCCAGCAGCCAAGAGTTTACAGGGGCAAACTATGGCTACACCTTC. It yields the protein CASSQEFTGANYGYTF.

This sequence joins TRBV7-9 and TRBJ1-6; 8 positions match TRBD1. Germline CDR1 is SEHNR and CDR2 is FQNEAQ (reference sequence). V dropped 1 base and J dropped 9; count of bases not matched to a gene: 5. This CDR3 contains 15 residues. CDR3 amino acids: CASSLGTGRVSPLHF. The DNA of the CDR3 is TGTGCCAGCAGCTTAGGGACAGGGCGGGTTTCACCCCTCCACTTT.

The gene calls are TRBV5-4 and TRBJ2-3, with 8 nucleotides matching TRBD1. The germline V gene has CDR1 SGHNT and CDR2 YYREEE (reference sequence). The CDR3 length is 16 residues. With 4 bases clipped from V and 2 bases from J, the junction kept 9 bases outside the gene matches. In DNA form, the CDR3 reads TGTGCCAGCAGCAACCGGGACAGGCGCTTCACAGATACGCAGTATTTT. It specifies CASSNRDRRFTDTQYF. The entire variable domain, with the rest obtained from reference TRBV5-4 and TRBJ2-3, is as follows: ETGVTQSPTHLIKTRGQQVTLRCSSQSGHNTVSWYQQALGQGPQFIFQYYREEENGRGNFPPRFSGLQFPNYSSELNVNALELDDSALYLCASSNRDRRFTDTQYFGPGTRLTVL.

V and J are TRBV25-1 and TRBJ1-2, with D possibly being TRBD1 (6 bases). Germline assignment: CDR1 MGHDK and CDR2 SYGVNS. Deletions cut 2 bases from V and 8 bases from J, with 15 bases between. This CDR3 is 14 amino acids long. The CDR3 sequence is CASSEHRDMEGYTF. CDR3 DNA: TGTGCCAGCAGTGAACACAGGGATATGGAAGGCTACACCTTC.

J is TRBJ2-1 and V is TRBV20-1; D unclear. Germline V CDR1 and CDR2: DFQATT, SNEGSKA (reference sequence). The V end was cut by 1 base, the J end by 6 bases, with 4 bases between. This CDR3 comprises 11 residues. The CDR3 DNA sequence: TGCAGTGCTAGAGGATTCAATGAGCAGTTCTTC. Encoded protein: CSARGFNEQFF.

This clone was recorded only once. This rearrangement joins TRBV24-1 to TRBJ2-1; D possibly uses TRBD1 or TRBD2 (5 bases each). V lost 2 bases and J 9 bases, leaving 16 bases between the germline ends. The CDR3 spans 15 residues. Germline V gene sequence: CDR1 KGHDR, CDR2 SFDVKD. This CDR3 reads CATSDSRGGGSEQFF. CDR3 bases: TGTGCCACCAGTGATTCCCGCGGTGGGGGAAGTGAGCAGTTCTTC.

The V gene is TRBV5-5, the J gene TRBJ1-6; D uncertain. In germline, CDR1 is SGHKS, CDR2 YYEKEE (reference sequence). CDR3 length: 15 residues. Trimming left V 1 base short and J 5 bases short, with 10 bases between. CDR3 sequence (DNA): TGTGCCAGCAGCTTGCGGCCAGAAAATAATTCACCCCTCCACTTT. Amino acid sequence: CASSLRPENNSPLHF.

There are a few counts of this clone. The V gene is TRBV3-1 (or the pseudogene TRBV3-2), the J gene TRBJ1-1; 7 bases align to TRBD1. J gave up 4 bases and V 7 bases, and 9 bases lay outside the gene matches. The CDR3 totals 14 residues. The V gene's germline CDR1 is LGHDT and CDR2 YNNKEL (reference sequence). This CDR3 is CASNNRGISTEAFF. The CDR3 nucleotides are TGTGCCAGCAATAACAGGGGAATCAGCACTGAAGCTTTCTTT.

Concerning this clone: Sequence at one end of the junction differs from germline and may be a read error. The V gene is TRBV7-9, the J gene TRBJ2-7; 15 positions match TRBD2. CDR3 length equals 15 residues. Per the germline V gene, CDR1 is SEHNR and CDR2 is FQNEAQ (reference sequence). The CDR3 loop reads CASSLAGLAGGPVYF. The CDR3 bases are TGTGCCAGCAGCTTAGCCGGACTAGCGGGAGGGCCGGTATATTTC.

The chain uses TRBV12-2 and TRBJ2-6; the table gives TRBD1 as D, unverified against the DNA. TRBV12-2 is tagged as a pseudogene. This CDR3 region has 18 residues. In DNA, the CDR3 is TGTGCAAGTCGCTTAGCAACACAGGGGGCGGTTGGGGCCAACGTCCTGACTTTC. Protein: CASRLATQGAVGANVLTF.

Here the CDR3 reads CASSSLDRGEFF. In DNA form, the CDR3 reads TGTGCCAGCAGTTCCCTTGACCGTGGGGAGTTCTTC. The J gene is TRBJ2-1, the V gene TRBV28, with D unclear. Germline CDR1 reads MDHEN; CDR2 reads SYDVKM. V lost 4 bases and J 14 bases, leaving 15 bases between the germline ends. The CDR3 is made up of 12 amino acids.

This rearrangement joins TRBV18 to TRBJ2-6; 8 bases are shared with TRBD1. The CDR3 covers 16 residues. CDR1 and CDR2 from the germline V gene are KGHSH and LQKENI. Trimming at V came to 5 bases and at J to 0 bases, leaving 3 bases not matched to a gene. The CDR3 nucleotides read TGTGCCAGCTCAACAGGGGGTCACTCTGGGGCCAACGTCCTGACTTTC. This sequence encodes CASSTGGHSGANVLTF.

The rearrangement joins TRBV9 to TRBJ2-1; 8 positions agree with TRBD1. Germline V gives CDR1 SGDLS, CDR2 YYNGEE. J lost 10 bases, V lost 4 bases, and 10 bases had no gene match. The CDR3 covers 14 residues. CDR3 loop: CASSTRTGKIEQFF. As DNA, the CDR3 is TGTGCCAGCAGCACCCGGACAGGGAAAATAGAGCAGTTCTTC.

This clone was seen once. The chain is built from TRBV4-1 and TRBJ1-5, with D possibly TRBD1 on 5 matching bases. This CDR3 has 17 amino acids. V was trimmed by 3 bases and J by 1 base, leaving 16 bases between them. Germline loops: CDR1 MGHRA, CDR2 YSYEKL. CDR3 DNA sequence: TGCGCCAGCAGCCACGGGGGGGTCCTTGGGAGCAATCAGCCCCAGCATTTT. This sequence encodes CASSHGGVLGSNQPQHF.